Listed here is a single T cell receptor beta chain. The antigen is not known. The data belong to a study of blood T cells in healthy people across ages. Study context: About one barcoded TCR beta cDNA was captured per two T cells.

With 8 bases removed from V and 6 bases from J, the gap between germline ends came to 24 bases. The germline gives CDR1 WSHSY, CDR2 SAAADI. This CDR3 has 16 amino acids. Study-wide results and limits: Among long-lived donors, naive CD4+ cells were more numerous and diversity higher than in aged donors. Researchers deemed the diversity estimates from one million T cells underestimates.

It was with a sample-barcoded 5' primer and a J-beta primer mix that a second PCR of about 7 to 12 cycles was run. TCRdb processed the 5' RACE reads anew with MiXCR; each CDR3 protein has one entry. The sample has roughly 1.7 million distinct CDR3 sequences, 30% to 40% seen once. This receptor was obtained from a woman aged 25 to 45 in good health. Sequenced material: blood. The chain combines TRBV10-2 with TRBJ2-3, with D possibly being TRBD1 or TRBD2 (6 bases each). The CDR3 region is CASGGSARGVGDTQYF. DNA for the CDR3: TGCGCCAGCGGTGGGTCCGCTAGGGGGGTAGGCGATACGCAGTATTTT.